The T cell receptor beta chain described here comes from a study of post-analysis software for immune sequencing data. The study, taken as a whole, reports: TRBV segments more frequent in patients than in controls numbered about five and included TRBV5-6, TRBV5-1 and TRBV20-1.

CDR3 size: 13 residues. Germline CDR1 SQVTM, CDR2 ANQGSEA. The junction had 10 bases not matched to a gene; V was cut back by 7 bases and J by 5 bases. Unique molecular identifiers had been added to the TCR beta cDNA libraries. Each CDR3 protein gets one entry after TCRdb re-called the PCR reads with MiXCR. The sample lists roughly 800,000 distinct CDR3 sequences, approximately 57% occurring once. This clonotype was observed once. Its antigen is as yet unknown. The receptor comes from a girl between 10 and 17 years old with multiple sclerosis. The rearrangement joins TRBV29-1 to TRBJ2-5, with 7 positions matching TRBD2. Sample: blood. Here the CDR3 DNA reads TGCAGCGGCGGACTAGTGGGGGGGGAGACCCAGTACTTC. Residues: CSGGLVGGETQYF.